These 10 T cell receptor beta chains were all obtained from the same sample, sequenced in a study of blood T cell repertoires in COVID-19. Sequencing used immunoSEQ multiplex PCR; TCRdb keeps in-frame clones, though not all of them. In the table there are some 96,000 clones, approximately 89% of which are singletons. Sequenced material: peripheral blood. These receptors were obtained from a man over 45 with acute or convalescent COVID-19.

V usage is TRBV15 and J usage is TRBJ2-1; 12 nucleotides match TRBD2. Per germline, CDR1 LNHNV and CDR2 YYDKDF (reference sequence). The V gene end was trimmed by 5 bases and the J gene end by 4 bases; junction bases not matched to a gene: 3. This CDR3 is 15 amino acids long. CDR3 region: CATSGLAGTYNEQFF. The CDR3, as DNA: TGTGCCACCAGCGGACTAGCGGGGACTTACAATGAGCAGTTCTTC.

The chain couples TRBV18 to TRBJ2-7; D possibly corresponds to TRBD2 (6 bases). Trimming took 6 bases from V and 3 from J, leaving 12 bases between them. The CDR3 length is 13 residues. Germline assignment: CDR1 KGHSH and CDR2 LQKENI. In DNA, the CDR3 is TGTGCCAGCTCCTTAGCGGAACTCTACGAGCAGTACTTC. It codes for CASSLAELYEQYF.

The chain joins TRBV2 to TRBJ2-7; 10 bases agree with TRBD2. After removal of 1 base from V and 6 bases from J, the junction contained 6 bases not matched to a gene. In germline, CDR1 is SNHLY, CDR2 FYNNEI. This CDR3 region has 15 residues. Here the CDR3 DNA reads TGTGCCAGCAGTGAAGAGCTAGCGGGAGCCTTCGAGCAGTACTTC. Residues: CASSEELAGAFEQYF.

The chain couples TRBV7-9 to TRBJ2-7; TRBD1 matches at 9 bases. The CDR3 extends over 16 amino acids. Germline V gene sequence: CDR1 SEHNR, CDR2 FQNEAQ (reference sequence). Trimming removed 5 bases from V and 2 bases from J; junction bases left unmatched: 10. The CDR3 is CASSATWDRAPYEQYF. DNA of the CDR3: TGTGCCAGCAGCGCCACCTGGGACAGGGCGCCCTACGAGCAGTACTTC.

V and J are TRBV6-5 and TRBJ1-2; possible D gene TRBD1, 5 bases. This CDR3 contains 15 residues. The V end lost 2 bases, the J end lost 5 bases, and 15 bases lay between the germline ends. Germline V gene lookup returns CDR1 MNHEY and CDR2 SVGAGI. Here the CDR3 reads CASSYGRQGGYGYTF. CDR3 sequence (DNA): TGTGCCAGCAGTTACGGGAGGCAGGGTGGGTATGGCTACACCTTC.

This chain links TRBV27 with TRBJ2-7, with D possibly TRBD1 on 6 matching bases. This CDR3 comprises 15 residues. The germline V gene encodes CDR1 MNHEY and CDR2 SMNVEV (reference sequence). V lost 5 bases, J lost 2 bases, and 16 bases lay in between. The chain's CDR3 is CASSVTGGQTYEQYF. DNA for the CDR3: TGTGCCAGCAGTGTAACCGGAGGACAGACCTACGAGCAGTACTTC.

This clone was detected only a few times. The chain has TRBV2 and TRBJ1-5; D gene unclear. V gave up 1 base and J gave up 9 bases, with 10 bases separating them. CDR1 is SNHLY and CDR2 is FYNNEI in the germline V gene. The CDR3 consists of 13 residues. The CDR3 loop is CASSEGPAMPQHF. The CDR3 region has the DNA TGTGCCAGCAGTGAAGGGCCCGCAATGCCCCAGCATTTT.

The chain recombines TRBV7-6 with TRBJ2-5; possibly TRBD1 for D (5 bases). The germline gives CDR1 SGHVS, CDR2 FNYEAQ. Trimming took off 1 base at V and 2 bases at J, with 11 bases between the two ends. The CDR3 contains 15 residues. CDR3 protein: CASSLEDSPQETQYF. The CDR3 nucleotides are TGTGCCAGCAGCTTAGAAGACAGTCCTCAAGAGACCCAGTACTTC.

This clone has just one count. The V call is TRBV6-6, the J call TRBJ1-6; 8 bases are a match to TRBD1. Trimming cost V 6 bases and J 5 bases; bases outside gene matches: 3. Germline V lookup: CDR1 MNHNY, CDR2 SVGAGI (reference sequence). The CDR3 is made up of 14 amino acids. The CDR3 region is CASRTGGNNSPLHF. DNA for the CDR3: TGTGCCAGCAGAACAGGGGGAAATAATTCACCCCTCCACTTT.

V usage is TRBV5-1 and J usage is TRBJ1-1, with D perhaps matching TRBD1 (6 bases). The V and J ends lost 2 bases and 1 base respectively, with 12 bases between them. In germline, CDR1 is SGHRS, CDR2 YFSETQ. This CDR3 is built from 15 residues. CDR3 protein: CASSFAMTGNTEAFF. As DNA, the CDR3 is TGCGCCAGCAGCTTCGCTATGACAGGGAACACTGAAGCTTTCTTT.